This T cell receptor (beta chain) was identified in a study of identical twins. Findings and limits, study-wide: In monozygotic twins, models underestimated the sharing of out-of-frame TCR alpha. In beta out-of-frame sequences, the excess sharing between twins was weaker.

This clonotype came up many times. What it recognizes is unknown. Each cDNA held unique molecular identifiers, and template switching gave it a universal primer site. TCRdb independently ran MiXCR on the 5' RACE reads; one entry per CDR3 protein. The sample carries about 690,000 distinct CDR3 sequences, 6.1% recorded once. The CDR3 loop spans 14 amino acids. The V end was cut by 5 bases, the J end by 6 bases, with 14 bases between. The sample comprised naive T cells sorted from blood. The chain is built from TRBV12-3 or TRBV12-4 and TRBJ2-1; D is undetermined. This TCR was recovered from a man between 18 and 29 years old in good health. The CDR3 sequence is CASSDTLIPNEQFF. CDR3 DNA: TGTGCCAGCAGTGACACTCTCATCCCCAATGAGCAGTTCTTC.